The 6 T cell receptor beta chains reported below all come from one sample, sequenced in a study of cytomegalovirus exposure and HLA in healthy donors. In the PCR, 60 Vbeta and 13 Jbeta primers were used. Data came from immunoSEQ multiplex PCR; TCRdb stores just in-frame clones and leaves some out. The sample holds around 85,000 clones; 75% to 85% are singletons and the top ten take approximately 31%. Sequences were obtained from PBMCs. The receptor set was obtained from a man aged 50 to 60 in good health and CMV-seropositive.

The V call is TRBV2, the J call TRBJ2-3, with 7 bases aligning to TRBD1. This CDR3 is 17 amino acids long. Germline V gene sequence: CDR1 SNHLY, CDR2 FYNNEI. J was trimmed by 3 bases and V by 4 bases; bases with no gene match: 13. In DNA form, the CDR3 reads TGTGCCAGCAGTGTTTTCAGGCGACAGGGCGCTACAGATACGCAGTATTTT. The encoded protein is CASSVFRRQGATDTQYF.

This clone was counted once. The chain couples TRBV4-3 to TRBJ2-1, with 11 bases fitting TRBD2. The germline V gene encodes CDR1 LGHNA and CDR2 YSLEER. V was clipped by 5 bases and J by 4 bases; unmatched bases: 7. The CDR3 runs 16 residues. In nucleotides, the CDR3 is TGCGCCAGCAGCGATTCCGGGACTAGCGGATACAATGAGCAGTTCTTC. Translating gives CASSDSGTSGYNEQFF.

In DNA form, the CDR3 reads TGTGCCAGCAGCGTACAGGACGTTCCCGGGGAAGAGACCCAGTACTTC. Protein sequence: CASSVQDVPGEETQYF. V and J are TRBV9 and TRBJ2-5, with a weak D call TRBD2 (5 bases). From germline, CDR1 is SGDLS and CDR2 YYNGEE. V lost 1 base and J lost 3, with 16 bases in between. This CDR3 region has 16 residues.

CDR3 coding DNA: TGTGCCATCAGTGAGGTCGGCAGAGGCACACCGAACACCGGGGAGCTGTTTTTT. It specifies CAISEVGRGTPNTGELFF. The chain couples TRBV10-3 to TRBJ2-2; D not resolved. V was clipped by 2 bases and J by 0 bases, with 16 bases between them. Germline V gene lookup returns CDR1 ENHRY and CDR2 SYGVKD. CDR3 length: 18 amino acids.

The chain carries TRBV2 and TRBJ1-4; tentatively, D is TRBD1 (5 bases). From germline, CDR1 is SNHLY and CDR2 FYNNEI. Trimming left V 4 bases short and J 7 bases short, with 16 bases between. This CDR3 contains 15 residues. The CDR3 DNA reads TGTGCCAGCAGTGTGGGATGGGGGGTTGGTGAAAAACTGTTTTTT. Its protein product is CASSVGWGVGEKLFF.

The V and J genes are TRBV19 and TRBJ2-1; perhaps TRBD2 as D (5 bases). Germline V CDR1 and CDR2: LNHDA, SQIVND (reference sequence). With 5 bases removed from V and 3 bases from J, the gap between germline ends came to 17 bases. The CDR3 covers 16 residues. CDR3 sequence (DNA): TGTGCCAGTAGTCCCATGGCACTAGTGCTCTACAATGAGCAGTTCTTC. This translates into CASSPMALVLYNEQFF.